Shown below are 23 T cell receptor beta chains from a single sample sequenced in a study of CD8+ T cells in alopecia areata. The sequencing template was cDNA reverse transcribed from extracted RNA. The assay was immunoSEQ multiplex PCR, and TCRdb's table has in-frame clones only and misses some. The repertoire includes 200,000 to 250,000 clones, more than 50% of them detected once, and nearly 5% sits in the top ten. The sample taken for sequencing was CD8+ T cells sorted from blood. Receptors originate from a human donor in good health.

This clone was seen only a few times. The rearrangement uses TRBV19 and TRBJ2-7; D possibly corresponds to TRBD1 (6 bases). Germline V gene sequence: CDR1 LNHDA, CDR2 SQIVND (reference sequence). The CDR3 consists of 12 residues. V dropped 1 base and J dropped 5 bases, with 6 bases sitting between them. The CDR3 bases are TGTGCCAGTAGTATAGGGACAGACGAGCAGTACTTC. It yields the protein CASSIGTDEQYF.

This clone turned up a few times. This sequence joins TRBV29-1 and TRBJ1-1; perhaps TRBD1 as D (6 bases). V lost 5 bases and J lost 4, with 11 bases in between. The CDR3 length is 12 residues. The germline gives CDR1 SQVTM, CDR2 ANQGSEA. For the CDR3, the DNA is TGCAGCGTTCCCGGGGGCCTCACTGAAGCTTTCTTT. Translation: CSVPGGLTEAFF.

V usage is TRBV5-6 and J usage is TRBJ1-5, with 9 nucleotides matching TRBD1. The V segment lost 0 bases and the J segment 7 bases; nucleotides outside the gene matches: 8. The CDR3 consists of 16 residues. Germline CDR1 reads SGHDT; CDR2 reads YYEEEE. The CDR3 bases are TGTGCCAGCAGCTTGGCCCGGGACAGGGACCACCAGCCCCAGCATTTT. Residues: CASSLARDRDHQPQHF.

Concerning this clone itself: Sequence at one end of the junction differs from germline and may be a read error. The rearrangement links TRBV29-1 to TRBJ2-5; 7 nucleotides match TRBD2. This CDR3 is built from 13 residues. Germline CDR1 and CDR2: SQVTM and ANQGSEA. For the CDR3, the DNA is TGCAGCGTTGATGGGGGGGGAAAAGAGGCCCAGTACTTC. Translating gives CSVDGGGKEAQYF.

The chain combines TRBV9 with TRBJ2-5; the D is unclear. The V gene lost 4 bases and the J gene lost 4 bases, with 8 bases spanning the gap. This CDR3 contains 12 residues. The V gene's germline CDR1 is SGDLS and CDR2 YYNGEE. This CDR3 is CASSSPGETQYF. The CDR3 DNA sequence: TGTGCCAGCAGCTCCCCAGGAGAGACCCAGTACTTC. Filled out from reference TRBV9 and TRBJ2-5, the complete variable domain reads DSGVTQTPKHLITATGQRVTLRCSPRSGDLSVYWYQQSLDQGLQFLIQYYNGEERAKGNILERFSAQQFPDLHSELNLSSLELGDSALYFCASSSPGETQYFGPGTRLLVL.

This sequence joins TRBV30 and TRBJ1-5; D might be TRBD1 (6 bases). V lost 1 base and J lost 8, with 15 bases in between. Per the germline V gene, CDR1 is GTSNPN and CDR2 is SVGIG (reference sequence). This CDR3 contains 14 residues. This CDR3 is CAWSENTKGEPQHF. CDR3 in DNA: TGTGCCTGGAGTGAAAATACAAAGGGGGAGCCCCAGCATTTT. The entire variable domain, with the rest obtained from reference TRBV30 and TRBJ1-5, is as follows: SQTIHQWPATLVQPVGSPLSLECTVEGTSNPNLYWYRQAAGRGLQLLFYSVGIGQISSEVPQNLSASRPQDRQFILSSKKLLLSDSGFYLCAWSENTKGEPQHFGDGTRLSIL.

This rearrangement joins TRBV4-1 to TRBJ1-1; no definite D call. The CDR3 consists of 13 residues. Per germline, CDR1 MGHRA and CDR2 YSYEKL. V lost 1 base and J 1 base, leaving 4 bases between the germline ends. CDR3 sequence (DNA): TGCGCCAGCAGCCAAGCCCCGAACACTGAAGCTTTCTTT. The encoded protein is CASSQAPNTEAFF.

This rearrangement joins TRBV11-2 to TRBJ2-7, with 8 bases aligning to TRBD2. This CDR3 spans 15 amino acids. Trimming removed 3 bases from V and 1 base from J; junction bases left unmatched: 5. Per the germline V gene, CDR1 is SGHAT and CDR2 is FQNNGV. The CDR3 here is CASSFVRGASYEQYF. The CDR3 DNA reads TGTGCCAGCAGCTTTGTGCGGGGGGCATCCTACGAGCAGTACTTC.

This clone was seen once. This chain connects TRBV7-9 to TRBJ2-3; TRBD1 agrees at 7 bases. The CDR3 covers 16 residues. V was pared by 5 bases and J by 2 bases, with 10 bases of the junction left unmatched. Germline CDR1 reads SEHNR; CDR2 reads FQNEAQ (reference sequence). CDR3 protein: CASSPPTGKNTDTQYF. As DNA, the CDR3 is TGTGCCAGCAGCCCGCCGACAGGGAAGAACACAGATACGCAGTATTTT.

The rearrangement uses TRBV5-1 and TRBJ1-1; 8 bases line up with TRBD1. V trimming: 3 bases; J trimming: 4 bases; junction bases outside the gene matches: 11. This CDR3 has 16 amino acids. Per germline, CDR1 SGHRS and CDR2 YFSETQ. CDR3 protein: CASSSRTGREVTEAFF. The DNA of the CDR3 is TGCGCCAGCAGCTCGCGGACAGGGAGAGAGGTCACTGAAGCTTTCTTT.

The genes are TRBV15 and TRBJ2-7; possibly TRBD1 or TRBD2 for D (6 bases each). V shed 0 bases and J shed 2 bases, with 14 bases lying between them. Germline V gives CDR1 LNHNV, CDR2 YYDKDF (reference sequence). The CDR3 totals 16 residues. CDR3 nucleotides: TGTGCCACCAGCAGAGATGTGGGGGCTAGCGCCTACGAGCAGTACTTC. It encodes CATSRDVGASAYEQYF.

The J gene is TRBJ2-4, the V gene TRBV7-6, with D possibly called TRBD1 or TRBD2 (5 bases each). With 0 bases removed from V and 8 bases from J, the gap between germline ends came to 20 bases. There are 17 residues in the CDR3. Germline V CDR1 and CDR2: SGHVS, FNYEAQ. CDR3 residues: CASSLASRVGPEDIQYF. CDR3 nucleotide sequence: TGTGCCAGCAGCTTAGCAAGCAGGGTGGGACCGGAGGACATTCAGTACTTC.

The rearrangement links TRBV20-1 to TRBJ2-3; D gene unclear. Looked up from germline, CDR1 is DFQATT and CDR2 is SNEGSKA (reference sequence). Trimming removed 5 bases from V and 3 bases from J, with 3 bases in between. This CDR3 spans 10 amino acids. CDR3 DNA: TGCAGTGCTGAAACAGATACGCAGTATTTT. Protein: CSAETDTQYF.

The genes are TRBV6-5 and TRBJ1-1; D unclear. The V and J ends lost 0 bases and 3 bases respectively, with 11 bases between them. Germline loops: CDR1 MNHEY, CDR2 SVGAGI. CDR3 size: 15 residues. The CDR3 spells CASSYSLGGDTEAFF. The CDR3 coding sequence is TGTGCCAGCAGTTACTCGCTGGGTGGGGACACTGAAGCTTTCTTT.

The chain employs TRBV6-5 and TRBJ2-5; D is perhaps TRBD2 (6 bases). The CDR3 extends over 12 amino acids. Germline-derived CDR1 and CDR2 are MNHEY and SVGAGI. V was cut by 2 bases and J by 5 bases, with 6 bases left in between. The DNA of the CDR3 is TGTGCCAGCAGTTACGCGGGGGAGACCCAGTACTTC. It encodes CASSYAGETQYF.

CDR3 loop: CASRDSWAGELFF. Here the CDR3 DNA reads TGTGCCAGCAGGGACAGTTGGGCCGGGGAGCTGTTTTTT. The J gene is TRBJ2-2, the V gene TRBV9; TRBD1 is a possible D gene (6 bases). Trimming pared 5 bases from V and 6 bases from J, leaving 11 bases between. Germline V CDR1 and CDR2: SGDLS, YYNGEE. The length of the CDR3 is 13 residues. The full variable domain, rest sourced from reference TRBV9 and TRBJ2-2, is DSGVTQTPKHLITATGQRVTLRCSPRSGDLSVYWYQQSLDQGLQFLIQYYNGEERAKGNILERFSAQQFPDLHSELNLSSLELGDSALYFCASRDSWAGELFFGEGSRLTVL.

V is TRBV27 and J is TRBJ1-2; D is undetermined. Germline values: CDR1 MNHEY, CDR2 SMNVEV (reference sequence). Trimming took off 3 bases at V and 3 bases at J, with 11 bases between the two ends. The CDR3 covers 14 residues. DNA of the CDR3: TGTGCCAGCAGTTTTGGTAATTCGGACTATGGCTACACCTTC. Translating it yields CASSFGNSDYGYTF.

This clone was seen a few times. The chain combines TRBV19 with TRBJ2-3; no reliable D call. Trimming took off 3 bases at V and 2 bases at J, with 12 bases between the two ends. CDR3 length: 15 residues. Germline values: CDR1 LNHDA, CDR2 SQIVND (reference sequence). CDR3 sequence (DNA): TGTGCCAGTAGTATCTATCTAGTCTCCACAGATACGCAGTATTTT. Translating it yields CASSIYLVSTDTQYF.

This clone was seen only a few times. The genes are TRBV29-1 and TRBJ2-7; 8 positions agree with TRBD2. The V gene end was trimmed by 4 bases and the J gene end by 6 bases; junction bases not matched to a gene: 17. From germline, CDR1 is SQVTM and CDR2 ANQGSEA. This CDR3 has 16 residues. CDR3: CSVAPRAAGGLSEQYF. The CDR3 bases are TGCAGCGTTGCCCCAAGGGCGGCGGGGGGCTTATCCGAGCAGTACTTC.

This clone was seen a few times. The rearrangement uses TRBV23-1 and TRBJ2-7, with TRBD1 as a possible D gene (7 bases). TRBV23-1 is an open reading frame whose function is uncertain. V lost 6 bases, J lost 3 bases, and 18 bases lay in between. The length of the CDR3 is 15 residues. DNA of the CDR3: TGCGCCAGCAGCCGCGGACAGGAGGGGTACTACGAGCAGTACTTC. It translates to CASSRGQEGYYEQYF.

The rearrangement links TRBV9 to TRBJ2-1, with a weak D call TRBD2 (6 bases). The germline V gene has CDR1 SGDLS and CDR2 YYNGEE. The CDR3 is 14 residues long. V shed 2 bases and J shed 0 bases, with 6 bases lying between them. Written as DNA, the CDR3 is TGTGCCAGCAGCGTTAGCGGCTCCTACAATGAGCAGTTCTTC. This sequence encodes CASSVSGSYNEQFF.

This clone has only one observation. The rearrangement joins TRBV9 to TRBJ1-5; no clear D gene. This CDR3 contains 14 residues. The V end lost 0 bases, the J end lost 4 bases, and 8 bases lay between the germline ends. Germline loops: CDR1 SGDLS, CDR2 YYNGEE. The CDR3 region has the DNA TGTGCCAGCAGCGTAGAAGGCGGGAATCAGCCCCAGCATTTT. It translates to CASSVEGGNQPQHF.

Points on this clone: A junction boundary mismatches the germline segment, possibly from a read error. The CDR3 reads CASSLELALNF. The CDR3 DNA reads TGCGCCAGCAGCTTGGAGCTCGCTCTTAACTTC. This chain joins TRBV5-1 and TRBJ2-5; no reliable D call. The CDR3 has 11 amino acids. The germline gives CDR1 SGHRS, CDR2 YFSETQ. The complete variable domain, with remaining parts taken from reference TRBV5-1 and TRBJ2-5, reads KAGVTQTPRYLIKTRGQQVTLSCSPISGHRSVSWYQQTPGQGLQFLFEYFSETQRNKGNFPGRFSGRQFSNSRSEMNVSTLELGDSALYLCASSLELALNFGPGTRLLVL.